Each of the 20 T cell receptor beta chains below was sequenced from the same sample in a study of cytomegalovirus exposure and HLA in healthy donors. The PCR used 60 Vbeta and 13 Jbeta primers. Data came from immunoSEQ multiplex PCR; TCRdb stores just in-frame clones and leaves some out. The sample carries about 85,000 clones, 67% recorded once. Material: PBMCs. These receptors were taken from a man aged 25-45 years in good health and CMV-seronegative.

The J gene is TRBJ2-1, the V gene TRBV29-1; 11 bases match TRBD2. The CDR3 is 13 amino acids. After removal of 7 bases from V and 9 bases from J, the junction contained 8 bases not matched to a gene. Germline lookup yields CDR1 SQVTM and CDR2 ANQGSEA. CDR3 nucleotide sequence: TGCAGCGCCTTGACTAGCGGGGCTAGTGAGCAGTTCTTC. Protein product: CSALTSGASEQFF.

Only a few counts were recorded for this clone. The gene calls are TRBV6-1 and TRBJ2-1; 7 bases map to TRBD2. Germline V gene sequence: CDR1 MNHNS, CDR2 SASEGT. CDR3 length: 17 residues. V lost 4 bases to trimming and J lost 2 bases; unmatched junction nucleotides: 11. CDR3 DNA: TGTGCCAGCAGTGCGACGGGGGGAGCCGGGGCCTACAATGAGCAGTTCTTC. The encoded protein is CASSATGGAGAYNEQFF.

V is TRBV6-5 and J is TRBJ2-7; 7 bases fit TRBD1. Germline values: CDR1 MNHEY, CDR2 SVGAGI. The CDR3 has 14 amino acids. V trimming: 6 bases; J trimming: 2 bases; junction bases outside the gene matches: 7. CDR3: CASRPSTGAYEQYF. Written as DNA, the CDR3 is TGTGCCAGCAGACCCTCAACAGGGGCCTACGAGCAGTACTTC.

V gene TRBV5-6 combines with J gene TRBJ2-2, with 8 bases fitting TRBD1. The CDR3 has 17 amino acids. V dropped 2 bases and J dropped 7; count of bases not matched to a gene: 13. Germline assignment: CDR1 SGHDT and CDR2 YYEEEE. CDR3 bases: TGTGCCAGCAGCTTTCGGACAGGGAGGTATGGGAGCGGGGAGCTGTTTTTT. Its translation: CASSFRTGRYGSGELFF.

This clone showed up many times. A much bigger clone sits one base away, suggesting this may be a read error. V and J are TRBV7-9 and TRBJ2-6; TRBD1 matches at 7 bases. Germline values: CDR1 SEHNR, CDR2 FQNEAQ (reference sequence). This CDR3 region has 18 residues. The CDR3 sequence: CSSSFRDRDFSGANVLTF. The CDR3 region has the DNA TGTTCCAGCAGCTTTAGGGACAGAGATTTCTCTGGGGCCAACGTCCTGACTTTC.

The V gene is TRBV7-9, the J gene TRBJ1-5; D not certain. Germline assignment: CDR1 SEHNR and CDR2 FQNEAQ (reference sequence). The V end was cut by 5 bases, the J end by 5 bases, with 10 bases between. The CDR3 is made up of 13 amino acids. Here the CDR3 DNA reads TGTGCCAGCAGCCGTACAAACGATCAGCCCCAGCATTTT. Translating it yields CASSRTNDQPQHF.

This chain joins TRBV5-6 and TRBJ2-3, with D tentatively TRBD1 (6 bases). This CDR3 is built from 18 residues. Between the trimmed V and J ends, which lost 1 base and 5 bases, there was a span of 23 bases. Germline-derived CDR1 and CDR2 are SGHDT and YYEEEE. CDR3 loop: CASSLTFRTVPRLDTQYF. CDR3 DNA: TGTGCCAGCAGCTTGACTTTTCGGACAGTGCCTCGATTAGATACGCAGTATTTT. Complete variable domain (other parts from reference TRBV5-6 and TRBJ2-3): DAGVTQSPTHLIKTRGQQVTLRCSPKSGHDTVSWYQQALGQGPQFIFQYYEEEERQRGNFPDRFSGHQFPNYSSELNVNALLLGDSALYLCASSLTFRTVPRLDTQYFGPGTRLTVL.

This clone showed up just once. This rearrangement joins TRBV29-1 to TRBJ2-1; D possibly corresponds to TRBD1 (6 bases). Germline V lookup: CDR1 SQVTM, CDR2 ANQGSEA. CDR3 length: 12 residues. Trimming took off 4 bases at V and 6 bases at J, with 10 bases between the two ends. In DNA form, the CDR3 reads TGCAGCGTTGCTCCCAGGGGCAATGAGCAGTTCTTC. Translated, it gives CSVAPRGNEQFF.

In its sample, this clone was seen a few times. This chain uses TRBV4-1 with TRBJ1-4; unclear D gene. Trimming pared 4 bases from V and 4 bases from J, leaving 13 bases between. The CDR3 has 15 amino acids. The germline V gene encodes CDR1 MGHRA and CDR2 YSYEKL. The CDR3 is CASSLQPGDNEKLFF. For the CDR3, the DNA is TGCGCCAGCAGCCTCCAACCGGGAGATAATGAAAAACTGTTTTTT.

The chain links TRBV6-5 to TRBJ1-1; the D gene is possibly TRBD1 (5 bases). V was shortened by 8 bases and J by 4 bases, with 20 bases between the two germline ends. CDR1 and CDR2 from the germline V gene are MNHEY and SVGAGI. This CDR3 is 15 amino acids long. The CDR3 sequence: CASRGGGVGSTEAFF. CDR3 sequence (DNA): TGTGCCAGCCGGGGCGGGGGAGTCGGGTCCACTGAAGCTTTCTTT.

This rearrangement joins TRBV5-4 to TRBJ2-4, with TRBD1 matching 8 bases. Germline CDR1 SGHNT, CDR2 YYREEE (reference sequence). V shed 0 bases, J shed 5 bases, and the junction held 7 bases outside the gene matches. This CDR3 contains 16 residues. CDR3 protein: CASSLVVGQAENIQYF. DNA of the CDR3: TGTGCCAGCAGCTTGGTTGTGGGACAGGCAGAAAACATTCAGTACTTC.

The sample holds one count of this clone. The J gene is TRBJ2-2, the V gene TRBV18; 11 nucleotides match TRBD2. The germline V gene encodes CDR1 KGHSH and CDR2 LQKENI. The junction had 4 bases not matched to a gene; V was cut back by 0 bases and J by 4 bases. This CDR3 has 17 residues. CDR3 in DNA: TGTGCCAGCTCACCACCGATAGCGGGAGGGCCCACCGGGGAGCTGTTTTTT. It encodes CASSPPIAGGPTGELFF.

V and J are TRBV5-1 and TRBJ1-2; unclear D gene. The V gene lost 3 bases and the J gene lost 6 bases, with 15 bases spanning the gap. Germline CDR1 is SGHRS and CDR2 is YFSETQ. The CDR3 consists of 14 residues. The CDR3 DNA reads TGCGCCAGCAGCTACACCGGGGTAACGGATGGCTACACCTTC. Its translation is CASSYTGVTDGYTF.

This chain links TRBV29-1 with TRBJ2-7, with TRBD1 matching 8 bases. This CDR3 region has 15 residues. The germline gives CDR1 SQVTM, CDR2 ANQGSEA. The ends lost 0 bases at V and 0 bases at J; junction bases unmatched: 4. CDR3 coding DNA: TGCAGCGTTGAAGATCTGACAGGGGCCTCCTACGAGCAGTACTTC. Translating it yields CSVEDLTGASYEQYF.

The chain combines TRBV4-2 with TRBJ2-7; no reliable D call. Germline CDR1 and CDR2: LGHNA and YNFKEQ. The CDR3 is 13 amino acids. V lost 0 bases, J lost 1 base, and 4 bases lay in between. The chain's CDR3 is CASSQEASYEQYF. CDR3 DNA: TGTGCCAGCAGCCAAGAGGCTTCCTACGAGCAGTACTTC.

The rearrangement links TRBV28 to TRBJ1-1; D ambiguous. This CDR3 comprises 14 residues. Trimming removed 5 bases from V and 2 bases from J, with 12 bases in between. The germline CDR1 and CDR2 sequences are MDHEN and SYDVKM. CDR3 nucleotide sequence: TGTGCCAGCAGTGAACCCCACAGTAACACTGAAGCTTTCTTT. Its protein is CASSEPHSNTEAFF.

This clone came up a few times. The chain joins TRBV9 to TRBJ1-1; D is ambiguous. V gave up 5 bases and J gave up 1 base, with 9 bases separating them. Per the germline V gene, CDR1 is SGDLS and CDR2 is YYNGEE. The CDR3 has 13 amino acids. CDR3 coding DNA: TGTGCCAGCAGTACCACGGGGAACACTGAAGCTTTCTTT. Its translation is CASSTTGNTEAFF.

The chain links TRBV6-5 to TRBJ1-2; TRBD1 aligns across 7 bases. With 4 bases clipped from V and 8 bases from J, the junction kept 16 bases outside the gene matches. Germline CDR1 reads MNHEY; CDR2 reads SVGAGI. This CDR3 comprises 16 residues. In DNA, the CDR3 is TGTGCCAGCAGTTCTTACTTGGGACAGTCAAATCGGGGCTACACCTTC. Translated: CASSSYLGQSNRGYTF.

The chain uses TRBV7-2 and TRBJ1-1; D ambiguous. Germline CDR1 and CDR2: SGHTA and FQGNSA. Trimming took off 1 base at V and 0 bases at J, with 9 bases between the two ends. CDR3 size: 15 residues. CDR3 coding DNA: TGTGCCAGCAGCTTAGGACTGGCTATGAACACTGAAGCTTTCTTT. It specifies CASSLGLAMNTEAFF. Looking up the rest from reference TRBV7-2 and TRBJ1-1 gives the full variable domain: GAGVSQSPSNKVTEKGKDVELRCDPISGHTALYWYRQSLGQGLEFLIYFQGNSAPDKSGLPSDRFSAERTGGSVSTLTIQRTQQEDSAVYLCASSLGLAMNTEAFFGQGTRLTVV.

The V call is TRBV7-9, the J call TRBJ2-7, with 7 nucleotides matching TRBD2. Germline V CDR1 and CDR2: SEHNR, FQNEAQ (reference sequence). V lost 1 base to trimming and J lost 2 bases; unmatched junction nucleotides: 5. The CDR3 is 15 residues long. CDR3 region: CASSLEASGPYEQYF. CDR3 DNA sequence: TGTGCCAGCAGCTTAGAGGCTAGCGGCCCCTACGAGCAGTACTTC.